This paragraph covers one T cell receptor (beta chain) sequence. This specimen belongs to a study of blood T cell repertoires in COVID-19. TCRdb's copy holds only in-frame clones and misses some; the assay was immunoSEQ multiplex PCR. The sample holds roughly 450,000 clones, 90% seen once. Trimming took off 3 bases at V and 0 bases at J, with 8 bases between the two ends. The CDR3 consists of 14 residues. The V gene's germline CDR1 is SNHLY and CDR2 FYNNEI. This sequence was found in a man aged 18 to 29 who had recovered from COVID-19. This chain uses TRBV2 with TRBJ2-5; D not resolved. Sequencing was performed on PBMCs or T cells enriched from blood (not recorded which). The CDR3 sequence: CASSDTRYQETQYF. The CDR3 bases are TGTGCCAGCAGTGACACCAGGTACCAAGAGACCCAGTACTTC.